This T cell receptor beta chain derives from a study of blood T cell repertoires in COVID-19. About the research overall: Researchers got acute and convalescent COVID-19 samples from the United States, Italy and Spain.

The V and J ends lost 4 bases and 4 bases, in that order; junction bases with no gene match: 7. CDR3 length: 15 amino acids. Germline assignment: CDR1 SGHKS and CDR2 YYEKEE (reference sequence). In the original workflow: By means of reference gene primer amplification, nucleated cell counts were estimated. Assay: immunoSEQ multiplex PCR; the TCRdb copy retains only in-frame clones and omits some. The DNA gave D and trimming, while V, J and clone size come from that table. The repertoire holds under 500,000 clones, nearly 90% seen once, with roughly 1.8% in the top ten. Sequencing was carried out using PBMCs or T cells enriched from blood (not recorded which). The TCR was taken from a woman aged 18 to 35 with acute COVID-19. This chain connects TRBV5-5 to TRBJ2-5; 10 nucleotides line up with TRBD1. The CDR3 here is CASSLDRGDGETQYF. In DNA, the CDR3 is TGTGCCAGCAGCCTGGACAGGGGGGATGGAGAGACCCAGTACTTC.